This TCR beta chain was sequenced in a study of blood T cell repertoires in COVID-19. Original analysis: Amplification with reference gene primers provided the estimates of nucleated cell counts. The table came from immunoSEQ multiplex PCR; TCRdb's copy has only in-frame clones and leaves some out. V and J calls and clone size are as listed in that table; D and trimming were resolved from the DNA. The sample yields tens of thousands of clones, approximately 80% seen once. The clonotype originates from a man between 65 and 85 years old with active or convalescent COVID-19. The sample taken for sequencing was peripheral blood.

The CDR3 region has the DNA TGCGCCAGCTCTGGGACAGGGCGAAACTATGGCTACACCTTC. It is translated as CASSGTGRNYGYTF. The rearrangement links TRBV4-3 to TRBJ1-2, with TRBD1 identical over 9 bases. Germline V gene data show CDR1 as LGHNA and CDR2 as YSLEER. The trim removed 8 bases at V and 2 bases at J, leaving 6 bases unmatched. The length of the CDR3 is 14 residues.